These 3 T cell receptor beta chains originate from one sample sequenced in a study of blood T cell repertoires in COVID-19. Repertoires were generated with immunoSEQ multiplex PCR, while TCRdb's copy carries only in-frame clones and drops some. Of a few hundred thousand clones listed, approximately 80% are singletons. Sequencing input: PBMCs or T cells enriched from blood (not recorded which). The origin of the receptors is a woman aged 40 to 50 with acute COVID-19.

Here the CDR3 reads CASRVDRGAYGYTF. The CDR3 nucleotides are TGTGCCAGCAGGGTGGACAGGGGAGCCTATGGCTACACCTTC. The chain is built from TRBV3-1 (or the pseudogene TRBV3-2) and TRBJ1-2; 9 nucleotides align to TRBD1. The CDR3 covers 14 residues. Per the germline V gene, CDR1 is LGHDT and CDR2 is YNNKEL (reference sequence). The junction had 6 bases not matched to a gene; V was cut back by 6 bases and J by 4 bases.

This clone has a handful of counts. The rearrangement joins TRBV19 to TRBJ1-1; TRBD1 might be the D (5 bases). With 3 bases removed from V and 1 base from J, the gap between germline ends came to 15 bases. This CDR3 contains 16 residues. Germline-derived CDR1 and CDR2 are LNHDA and SQIVND (reference sequence). The CDR3 nucleotides are TGTGCCAGTAGTATTAATTTGAGACAGTCGAACACTGAAGCTTTCTTT. Translating it yields CASSINLRQSNTEAFF.

The chain combines TRBV5-8 with TRBJ1-3, with TRBD1 matching over 9 bases. The CDR3 consists of 15 residues. V trimming: 0 bases; J trimming: 4 bases; junction bases outside the gene matches: 2. CDR1 SGHTS and CDR2 YDEGEE come from the germline V gene. The CDR3 sequence: CASSLDRGRGNTIYF. In DNA form, the CDR3 reads TGTGCCAGCAGCTTGGACAGGGGGCGGGGAAACACCATATATTTT.